The T cell receptor (beta chain) under discussion was sequenced for a study of cytomegalovirus exposure and HLA in healthy donors. Study outcomes and limitations: TCR beta chains numbering roughly 150 were designated cytomegalovirus-associated. Most TCR sequences were uncommon, yet certain public TCRs appeared in many donors.

TCRdb's table, derived via immunoSEQ multiplex PCR, lists solely in-frame clones and lacks some. The sample yields more than 95,000 clones, 89% seen once. V dropped 4 bases and J dropped 6; count of bases not matched to a gene: 11. The CDR3 sequence is 15 residues long. Germline values: CDR1 LGHNA, CDR2 YNFKEQ. Concerning this clone itself: Its antigen is undetermined.

This chain connects TRBV4-2 to TRBJ1-1, with 7 bases aligning to TRBD1. Sequenced material: PBMCs. The TCR comes from a woman under 30 in good health and CMV-seronegative. DNA of the CDR3: TGTGCCAGCAGCCTACCACAGGGGAGTCAGTCTGAAGCTTTCTTT. Protein sequence: CASSLPQGSQSEAFF.